This T cell receptor (beta chain) was recovered during a study of shared clonotypes between healthy human individuals. Across the whole study: Each donor contributed plates that comprised three CD4 naive, three CD4 memory, two CD8 naive and one CD8 memory.

TCRdb's copy holds only in-frame clones and misses some; the assay was immunoSEQ multiplex PCR. The sample records over a million clones, roughly 70% being singletons. This CDR3 spans 13 amino acids. V gave up 4 bases and J gave up 13 bases, with 17 bases separating them. CDR1 and CDR2 from the germline V gene are SGHTA and FQGNSA. General observations from the study: Memory subsets generally showed smaller estimated richness than naive subsets did. Researchers sampled only blood; tissue repertoires likely differ.

Details on this clone: Its antigen is as yet unknown.

The sequenced sample was memory CD4+ T cells sorted from blood. Documented subset: CD45RA-negative fraction. The sequence derives from a man aged 18 to 29 in good health. The chain links TRBV7-2 to TRBJ2-1, with a weak D call TRBD2 (6 bases). The CDR3: CASSSGGDARQFF. The CDR3 DNA reads as TGTGCCAGCAGCTCCGGCGGGGACGCGCGTCAGTTCTTC. The variable domain in full, with the rest retrieved from reference TRBV7-2 and TRBJ2-1, is GAGVSQSPSNKVTEKGKDVELRCDPISGHTALYWYRQSLGQGLEFLIYFQGNSAPDKSGLPSDRFSAERTGGSVSTLTIQRTQQEDSAVYLCASSSGGDARQFFGPGTRLTVL.